One sample yielded the 10 T cell receptor beta chains listed below, sequenced in a study of radiotherapy plus CTLA-4 blockade in lung cancer. Measured with immunoSEQ multiplex PCR; TCRdb has only the in-frame clones, and not every one. This sample has roughly 50,000 clones, with approximately 78% found just once. This specimen consisted of peripheral blood, obtained from a patient treated with radiotherapy plus ipilimumab. The source is a human donor with non-small cell lung cancer who had stable disease on radiotherapy plus ipilimumab.

The genes are TRBV9 and TRBJ2-7; TRBD1 matches 9 bases. The CDR3 runs 14 residues. The V gene's germline CDR1 is SGDLS and CDR2 YYNGEE. The V segment lost 0 bases and the J segment 3 bases; nucleotides outside the gene matches: 1. Here the CDR3 reads CASSVGGQGYEQYF. The CDR3 DNA is TGTGCCAGCAGCGTAGGGGGACAGGGCTACGAGCAGTACTTC.

CDR3 in amino acids: CASSETRATEAFF. CDR3 coding DNA: TGCGCCAGCAGTGAGACCAGGGCAACTGAAGCTTTCTTT. This chain links TRBV10-1 with TRBJ1-1; D might be TRBD1 (5 bases). CDR1 and CDR2 (germline): WNHNN, SYGVQD (reference sequence). CDR3 length equals 13 residues. Trimming shortened V by 2 bases and J by 5 bases, and 9 bases separated the two germline ends.

This clone was detected only a few times. The chain recombines TRBV14 with TRBJ2-7; 9 bases agree with TRBD1. The CDR3 loop spans 15 amino acids. J lost 2 bases, V lost 3 bases, and 5 bases had no gene match. Germline lookup yields CDR1 SGHDN and CDR2 FVKESK. CDR3 region: CASSQAGQGTYEQYF. The CDR3 bases are TGTGCCAGCAGCCAGGCGGGACAGGGAACCTACGAGCAGTACTTC.

The chain combines TRBV10-3 with TRBJ2-7, with TRBD1 matching 9 bases. The V gene end was trimmed by 5 bases and the J gene end by 5 bases; junction bases not matched to a gene: 7. The CDR3 spans 14 residues. Looked up from germline, CDR1 is ENHRY and CDR2 is SYGVKD. The CDR3 reads CAISLIQGADEQYF. CDR3 DNA sequence: TGTGCCATCAGTCTAATACAGGGGGCCGACGAGCAGTACTTC.

The rearrangement joins TRBV7-9 to TRBJ2-5; D is perhaps TRBD2 (6 bases). Matching the DNA end better, TRBJ2-7 makes the J call doubtful. The CDR3 runs to 15 residues. Germline V gene lookup returns CDR1 SEHNR and CDR2 FQNEAQ (reference sequence). The CDR3 protein is CASSLTGSGDYEQYF. Written as DNA, the CDR3 is TGTGCCAGCAGCTTAACGGGTAGCGGCGACTACGAGCAGTACTTC.

This clone was counted a few times. The chain links TRBV6-5 to TRBJ2-3, with 9 bases aligning to TRBD2. J gave up 4 bases and V 2 bases, and 4 bases lay outside the gene matches. Germline V CDR1 and CDR2: MNHEY, SVGAGI. This CDR3 spans 15 amino acids. CDR3 nucleotide sequence: TGTGCCAGCAGTTACAGGGCGGGAGGGCCAGATACGCAGTATTTT. Protein sequence: CASSYRAGGPDTQYF.

The rearrangement links TRBV4-1 to TRBJ1-3; 8 nucleotides agree with TRBD1. Trimming removed 1 base from V and 4 bases from J; junction bases left unmatched: 6. The CDR3 covers 16 residues. Germline V gene lookup returns CDR1 MGHRA and CDR2 YSYEKL. CDR3 nucleotides: TGCGCCAGCAGCCAAGTCGTCCGGGACAGGGGAAACACCATATATTTT. Its translation: CASSQVVRDRGNTIYF.

The chain uses TRBV5-6 and TRBJ2-7; maybe TRBD2 (6 bases). Germline lookup yields CDR1 SGHDT and CDR2 YYEEEE. Deletions cut 4 bases from V and 4 bases from J, with 9 bases between. The CDR3 length is 12 residues. Written as DNA, the CDR3 is TGTGCCAGCAGCCTGCGGGGATACGAGCAGTACTTC. Residues: CASSLRGYEQYF.

This chain's CDR3 is CASTTGTSGHNEQFF. CDR3 in DNA: TGTGCCAGCACCACCGGGACTAGCGGACACAATGAGCAGTTCTTC. The rearrangement links TRBV19 to TRBJ2-1; 11 bases align to TRBD2. Trimming removed 9 bases from V and 5 bases from J; junction bases left unmatched: 9. CDR3 size: 15 residues. CDR1 is LNHDA, CDR2 SQIVND, per germline (reference sequence).

The J gene is TRBJ2-7, the V gene TRBV5-4, with 7 bases identical to TRBD1. Germline CDR1 is SGHNT and CDR2 is YYREEE (reference sequence). V was pared by 4 bases and J by 2 bases, with 6 bases of the junction left unmatched. This CDR3 comprises 14 residues. The CDR3 nucleotides read TGTGCCAGCAGCCGGGACAGTCTGACCTACGAGCAGTACTTC. It is translated as CASSRDSLTYEQYF.